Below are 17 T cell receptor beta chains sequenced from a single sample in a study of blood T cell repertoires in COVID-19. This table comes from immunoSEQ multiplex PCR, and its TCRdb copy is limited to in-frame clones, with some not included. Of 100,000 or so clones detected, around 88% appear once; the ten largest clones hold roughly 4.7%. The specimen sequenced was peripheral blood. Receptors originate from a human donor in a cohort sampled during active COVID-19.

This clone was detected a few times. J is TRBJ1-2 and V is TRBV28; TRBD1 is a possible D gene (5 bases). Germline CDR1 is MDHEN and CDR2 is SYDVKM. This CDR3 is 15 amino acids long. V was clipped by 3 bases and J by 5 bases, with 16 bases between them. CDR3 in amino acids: CASSFGGTTKYGYTF. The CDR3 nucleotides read TGTGCCAGCAGTTTTGGCGGGACCACCAAATATGGCTACACCTTC.

CDR3 protein: CASRNRVAGLYEQYF. The CDR3 DNA reads TGCGCCAGCAGGAACAGGGTGGCAGGTCTCTACGAGCAGTACTTC. V gene TRBV5-1 combines with J gene TRBJ2-7, with TRBD1 as a possible D gene (6 bases). CDR1 is SGHRS and CDR2 is YFSETQ in the germline V gene. V lost 5 bases and J 3 bases, leaving 18 bases between the germline ends. The CDR3 spans 15 residues.

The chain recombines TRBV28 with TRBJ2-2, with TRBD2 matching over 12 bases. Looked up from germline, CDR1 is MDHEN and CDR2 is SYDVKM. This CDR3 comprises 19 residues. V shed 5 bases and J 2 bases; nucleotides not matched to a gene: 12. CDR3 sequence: CASSPRTSGTNFNTGELFF. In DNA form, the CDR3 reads TGTGCCAGCAGTCCCCGGACTAGCGGGACAAACTTTAACACCGGGGAGCTGTTTTTT.

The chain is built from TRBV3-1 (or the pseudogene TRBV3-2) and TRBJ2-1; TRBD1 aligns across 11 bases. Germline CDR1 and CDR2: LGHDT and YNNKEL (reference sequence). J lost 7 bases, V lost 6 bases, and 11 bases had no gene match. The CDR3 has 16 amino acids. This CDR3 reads CASSHRGQGAKNEQFF. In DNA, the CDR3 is TGTGCCAGCAGTCATCGTGGACAGGGGGCGAAAAATGAGCAGTTCTTC.

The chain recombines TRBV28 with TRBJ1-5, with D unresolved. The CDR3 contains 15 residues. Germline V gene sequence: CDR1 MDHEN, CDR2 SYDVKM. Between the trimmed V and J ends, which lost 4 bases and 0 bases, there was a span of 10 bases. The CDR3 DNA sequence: TGTGCCAGCAGTTCATTAGACACTAGCAATCAGCCCCAGCATTTT. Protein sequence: CASSSLDTSNQPQHF.

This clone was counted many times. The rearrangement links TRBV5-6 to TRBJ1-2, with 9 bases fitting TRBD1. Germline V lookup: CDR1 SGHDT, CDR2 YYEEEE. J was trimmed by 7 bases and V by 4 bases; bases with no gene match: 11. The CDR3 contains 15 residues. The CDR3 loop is CASSKDRGLVGGYTF. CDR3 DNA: TGTGCCAGCAGCAAAGACAGGGGGTTGGTAGGTGGCTACACCTTC.

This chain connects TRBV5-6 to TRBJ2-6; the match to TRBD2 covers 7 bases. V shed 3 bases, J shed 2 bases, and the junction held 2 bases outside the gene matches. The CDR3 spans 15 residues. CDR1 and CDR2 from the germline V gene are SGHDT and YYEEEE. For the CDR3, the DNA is TGTGCCAGCAGCTCCGCGGGGGCTGGGGCCAACGTCCTGACTTTC. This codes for CASSSAGAGANVLTF.

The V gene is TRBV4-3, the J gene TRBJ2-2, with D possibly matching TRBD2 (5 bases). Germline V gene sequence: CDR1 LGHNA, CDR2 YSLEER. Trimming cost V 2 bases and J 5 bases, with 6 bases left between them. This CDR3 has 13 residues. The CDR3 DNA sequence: TGCGCCAGCAGCCAACGGGGAACCGGGGAGCTGTTTTTT. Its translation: CASSQRGTGELFF.

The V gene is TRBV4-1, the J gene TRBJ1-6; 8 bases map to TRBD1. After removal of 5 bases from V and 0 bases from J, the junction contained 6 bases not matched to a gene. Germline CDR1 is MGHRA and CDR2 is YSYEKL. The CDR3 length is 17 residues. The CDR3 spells CASSARQGSSYNSPLHF. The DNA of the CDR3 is TGCGCCAGCAGCGCCCGACAGGGGAGCTCCTATAATTCACCCCTCCACTTT.

CDR3 sequence reads: CASSPGGELPQHF. For the CDR3, the DNA is TGTGCCAGCTCGCCGGGGGGGGAGCTGCCCCAGCATTTT. This rearrangement joins TRBV18 to TRBJ1-5; D is possibly TRBD1 (5 bases). V lost 6 bases, J lost 9 bases, and 15 bases lay in between. CDR3 size: 13 residues. Germline CDR1 reads KGHSH; CDR2 reads LQKENI.

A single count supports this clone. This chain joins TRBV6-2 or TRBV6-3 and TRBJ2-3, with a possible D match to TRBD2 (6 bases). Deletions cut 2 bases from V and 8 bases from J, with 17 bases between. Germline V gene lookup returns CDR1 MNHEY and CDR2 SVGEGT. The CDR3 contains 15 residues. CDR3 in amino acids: CASSYVGSQGGTQYF. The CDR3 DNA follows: TGTGCCAGCAGTTACGTCGGCTCCCAGGGAGGTACGCAGTATTTT.

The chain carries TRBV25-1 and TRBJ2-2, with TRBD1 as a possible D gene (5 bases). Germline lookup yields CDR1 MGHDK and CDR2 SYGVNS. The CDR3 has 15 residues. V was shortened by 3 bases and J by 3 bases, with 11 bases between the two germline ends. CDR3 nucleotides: TGTGCCAGCAGTGATAGGGGTAGAGACACCGGGGAGCTGTTTTTT. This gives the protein CASSDRGRDTGELFF. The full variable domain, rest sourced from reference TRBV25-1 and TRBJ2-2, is EADIYQTPRYLVIGTGKKITLECSQTMGHDKMYWYQQDPGMELHLIHYSYGVNSTEKGDLSSESTVSRIRTEHFPLTLESARPSHTSQYLCASSDRGRDTGELFFGEGSRLTVL.

CDR3 nucleotides: TGTGCCAGCAGCTCACCGACAGGACCAAGAAACACCATATATTTT. This codes for CASSSPTGPRNTIYF. V and J are TRBV7-9 and TRBJ1-3; tentative D call: TRBD1 (6 bases). The germline V gene encodes CDR1 SEHNR and CDR2 FQNEAQ (reference sequence). CDR3 length: 15 amino acids. Trimming stripped 4 bases from V and 5 bases from J, with 15 bases between.

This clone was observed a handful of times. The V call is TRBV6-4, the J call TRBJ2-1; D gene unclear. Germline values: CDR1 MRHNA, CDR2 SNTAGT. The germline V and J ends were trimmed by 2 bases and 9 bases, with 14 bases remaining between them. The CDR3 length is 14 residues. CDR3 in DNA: TGTGCCAGCAGTGACGATCTAGTATTCGGTGAGCAGTTCTTC. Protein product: CASSDDLVFGEQFF.

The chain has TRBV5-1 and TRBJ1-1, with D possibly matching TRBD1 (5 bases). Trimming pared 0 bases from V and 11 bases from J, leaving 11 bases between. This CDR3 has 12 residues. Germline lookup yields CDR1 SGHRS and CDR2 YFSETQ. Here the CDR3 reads CASSLEVGAAFF. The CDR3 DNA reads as TGCGCCAGCAGCTTGGAGGTAGGGGCGGCTTTCTTT.

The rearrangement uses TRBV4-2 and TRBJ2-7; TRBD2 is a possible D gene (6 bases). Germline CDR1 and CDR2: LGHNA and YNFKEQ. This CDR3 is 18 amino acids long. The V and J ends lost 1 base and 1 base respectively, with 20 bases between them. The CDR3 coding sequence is TGTGCCAGCAGCCAAGGAAGTCCTGCCAGCGGGCTTTCCTACGAGCAGTACTTC. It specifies CASSQGSPASGLSYEQYF.

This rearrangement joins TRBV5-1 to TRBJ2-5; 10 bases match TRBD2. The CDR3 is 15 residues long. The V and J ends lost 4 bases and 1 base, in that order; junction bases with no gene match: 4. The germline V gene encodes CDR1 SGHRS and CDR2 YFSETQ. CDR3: CASSQTSGAQETQYF. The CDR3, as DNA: TGCGCCAGCAGCCAAACTAGCGGGGCCCAAGAGACCCAGTACTTC. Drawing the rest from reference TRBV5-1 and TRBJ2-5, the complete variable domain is KAGVTQTPRYLIKTRGQQVTLSCSPISGHRSVSWYQQTPGQGLQFLFEYFSETQRNKGNFPGRFSGRQFSNSRSEMNVSTLELGDSALYLCASSQTSGAQETQYFGPGTRLLVL.